Detailed here is one TCR beta chain. The antigen is undetermined. A second about 7 to 11 cycle PCR used barcoded and J-beta primers. One entry per CDR3 protein results from TCRdb running MiXCR on the 5' RACE reads. The table has approximately 810,000 distinct CDR3 sequences, about 28% seen once. This specimen comes from a study of blood T cells in healthy people across ages. Study-level results: When set beside aged donors, long-lived donors presented more naive CD4+ cells and higher diversity. The donors' CMV status was not determined, possibly confounding changes in expanded clonotypes. A conclusive naive versus antigen-experienced comparison was prevented by the unsorted PBMCs.

This CDR3 is built from 14 residues. Unmatched junction bases numbered 6, after V lost 5 bases and J lost 4 bases. Germline V CDR1 and CDR2: DFQATT, SNEGSKA (reference sequence). The chain combines TRBV20-1 with TRBJ1-3, with TRBD1 matching 9 bases. The source of this sequence is a woman over 75 in good health. Sequencing was performed on blood. CDR3 DNA sequence: TGCAGTGCTGGACGGACAGGGGTAGGAAACACCATATATTTT. Translated: CSAGRTGVGNTIYF.